The clone carrying this TCR beta chain appeared once. The antigen remains undetermined. CDR1 SGHTA and CDR2 FQGNSA come from the germline V gene. The CDR3 is 16 amino acids. V was clipped by 0 bases and J by 3 bases; unmatched bases: 8. The PCR employed 60 Vbeta primers together with 13 Jbeta primers. Repertoires were generated with immunoSEQ multiplex PCR, while TCRdb's copy carries only in-frame clones and drops some. The sample records 40,000 or so clones, roughly nine tenths being singletons. The source of the sample is a study of cytomegalovirus exposure and HLA in healthy donors. Study as a whole: From donors who were HLA-typed, an early data release held about 85 million unique TCRs. Study-wide results and limits: A missense variant in DCLRE1C was later tied to TCR beta V- and J-gene trimming.

The clonotype was recovered from a middle-aged woman in good health and CMV-seropositive. The sample consisted of PBMCs. The chain couples TRBV7-2 to TRBJ2-7; 7 bases agree with TRBD2. CDR3 nucleotides: TGTGCCAGCAGCTTAGCGACCGGCGGGGGAGACTACGAGCAGTACTTC. Translating it yields CASSLATGGGDYEQYF.